Listed below are T cell receptor beta chains from one sample, sequenced in a study of blood T cell repertoires in COVID-19. Profiled with immunoSEQ multiplex PCR; TCRdb holds only in-frame clones, not every one. The repertoire consists of some 50,000 clones, with 68% occurring once and the leading ten covering about 9%. The sample taken for sequencing was peripheral blood. The receptors stem from a woman in her seventies with acute or convalescent COVID-19. The CDR3 runs from the conserved cysteine through the conserved F or W. The D gene is left open where the match is weak. Part of the rows lack a size; the others show once, few, many or a class for expanded clones.

>NA|TRBV28|TRBJ1-6|NA
TGTGCCAGCAAAGTATTTTCGGGGGGCGCTTATTCACCCCTCCACTTT
CASKVFSGGAYSPLHF
>NA|TRBV9|TRBJ1-3|NA
TGTGCCAGCAGCGTAGGGAGCTCTGGAAACACCATATATTTT
CASSVGSSGNTIYF
>NA|TRBV3-1/TRBV3-2|TRBJ1-4|NA
TGTGCCAGCAGCCAACAAGACAGAAATGAAAAACTGTTTTTT
CASSQQDRNEKLFF
>NA|TRBV19|TRBJ1-1|NA
TGTGCCAGTAACTCGAACACTGAAGCTTTCTTT
CASNSNTEAFF
>few|TRBV6-5|TRBJ1-6|NA
TGTGCCAGCATACAGGGCTCCTATAATTCACCCCTCCACTTT
CASIQGSYNSPLHF
>many|TRBV19|TRBJ1-5|NA
TGTGCCCCTCCGGACAGACATAGCAATCAGCCCCAGCATTTT
CAPPDRHSNQPQHF
>NA|TRBV18|TRBJ2-7|NA
TGTGCCAGCTCACCACCAGGGGTAGCGGCCGAGCAGTACTTC
CASSPPGVAAEQYF
>NA|TRBV7-9|TRBJ2-6|NA
TGTGCCAGCAGCTTAAGACCCCTACTAAGCTCTGGGGCCAACGTCCTGACTTTC
CASSLRPLLSSGANVLTF
>NA|TRBV27|TRBJ1-4|NA
TGTGTTGGGGGGATAAATGAAAAACTGTTTTTT
CVGGINEKLFF
>NA|TRBV25-1|TRBJ2-1|TRBD2
TGTGCCAGCAGTGAATCCCGGCGCGCTAGCGGGACTTACAATGAGCAGTTCTTC
CASSESRRASGTYNEQFF
>NA|TRBV19|TRBJ2-1|TRBD2
TGTGCCAGTAGCCCTAGCGGGAGGTCTTTCAATGAGCAGTTCTTC
CASSPSGRSFNEQFF
>NA|TRBV6-1|TRBJ1-3|NA
TGTGCCAGCAGTGACCCCGGCTCTGGAAACACCATATATTTT
CASSDPGSGNTIYF
>NA|TRBV5-1|TRBJ1-2|TRBD1
TGCGCCAGCCAAGAGGACAGGGGGAACTATGGCTACACCTTC
CASQEDRGNYGYTF
>once|TRBV5-8|TRBJ2-3|TRBD1
TGTGCCAGCAGCACGGGACAGGGTGCAGATACGCAGTATTTT
CASSTGQGADTQYF
>NA|TRBV18|TRBJ1-1|TRBD1
TGTGCCAGCTCACCGACGACAGGGGGCGAAACTGAAGCTTTCTTT
CASSPTTGGETEAFF
>NA|TRBV24-1|TRBJ2-3|TRBD2
TGTGCCACCAGTGGGGCGACTAGCGGGAGGTATGATACGCAGTATTTT
CATSGATSGRYDTQYF
>NA|TRBV20-1|TRBJ2-3|NA
TGCAGTGCTAGTGTGGACTACAGCACAGATACGCAGTATTTT
CSASVDYSTDTQYF
>NA|TRBV5-4|TRBJ2-7|TRBD1
TGTGCCAGCAGCTTGCAGGGACAGGGCTTCTACGAGCAGTACTTC
CASSLQGQGFYEQYF
>few|TRBV28|TRBJ1-2|NA
TGTGCCAGCAGTTTAGGCAGCTATGGCTACACCTTC
CASSLGSYGYTF
>NA|TRBV7-2|TRBJ1-2|TRBD1
TGTGCCAGCAGCTTGGACAGGGTTGGTGGCTACACCTTC
CASSLDRVGGYTF
>NA|TRBV25-1|TRBJ1-3|NA
TGTGCCAGCAGACACACCCCCAGACGGGTGAACACCATATATTTT
CASRHTPRRVNTIYF
>NA|TRBV19|TRBJ2-3|TRBD2
TGTGCCAGTAGTAAATTCGGCGGGGGGGATGTTACAGATACGCAGTATTTT
CASSKFGGGDVTDTQYF
>NA|TRBV7-6|TRBJ1-1|TRBD1
TGTGCCAGCAGCTTATGGTGGGACAGGGGGTTGAACACTGAAGCTTTCTTT
CASSLWWDRGLNTEAFF
>few|TRBV18|TRBJ2-7|NA
TGTGCCAGCTCACCACCGATCAGGGTTAACTACGAGCAGTACTTC
CASSPPIRVNYEQYF
>once|TRBV5-1|TRBJ2-5|NA
TGCGCCAGCAGCTTGTATCGGGGACAAGAGACCCAGTACTTC
CASSLYRGQETQYF
>NA|TRBV6-2/TRBV6-3|TRBJ1-1|TRBD1
TGTGCCAGCAGTGTGGACAGGGGAAGGACTGAAGCTTTCTTT
CASSVDRGRTEAFF
>NA|TRBV6-2/TRBV6-3|TRBJ1-2|NA
TGTGCCAGCAGCCGTGGAGGAGGCGGCTACACCTTC
CASSRGGGGYTF
>NA|TRBV7-8|TRBJ1-2|NA
TGTGCCAGCAGCTTAGGGGTAGCAAACTATGGCTACACCTTC
CASSLGVANYGYTF
>few|TRBV29-1|TRBJ2-2|NA
TGCAGCGCTATACAGGAAGCCCTGGGGGAGCTGTTTTTT
CSAIQEALGELFF
>once|TRBV7-8|TRBJ2-5|TRBD2
TGTGCCAGCAGCTTATCTTGGCGGGGGGCACCAGAGACCCAGTACTTC
CASSLSWRGAPETQYF
>many|TRBV5-4|TRBJ1-2|TRBD1
TGTGCCAGCAGCTCCTACAGGGGGCAGAACTATGGCTACACCTTC
CASSSYRGQNYGYTF
>NA|TRBV2|TRBJ2-1|NA
TGTGCCAGCAGACCTAACTCGCGAAATGAGCAGTTCTTC
CASRPNSRNEQFF
>few|TRBV10-3|TRBJ2-4|NA
TGTGCCATCAGTGAACTAGCCCCGGAGGCGGGAAACATTCAGTACTTC
CAISELAPEAGNIQYF
>NA|TRBV5-4|TRBJ2-2|NA
TGTGCCAGCAGCTTGGACAGTCGGCCAGTGGAGCTGTTTTTT
CASSLDSRPVELFF
>few|TRBV19|TRBJ2-6|NA
TGTGCCAGTAGTATGAACAGGGTGTCTGGGGCCAACGTCCTGACTTTC
CASSMNRVSGANVLTF
>NA|TRBV18|TRBJ2-5|NA
TGTGCCAGCTCACCCCGGGATAGCTCAGAGACCCAGTACTTC
CASSPRDSSETQYF
>NA|TRBV6-5|TRBJ2-2|NA
TGTGCCAGCAGTTACTCGGCAGGGAGGACCGGGGAGCTGTTTTTT
CASSYSAGRTGELFF
>NA|TRBV3-1/TRBV3-2|TRBJ2-4|TRBD1
TGTGCCAGCAGCTCCCCCGGGACAGGGGTAAACATTCAGTACTTC
CASSSPGTGVNIQYF
>few|TRBV6-6|TRBJ2-5|TRBD1
TGTGCCAGCAGTTTAAACCCAGGGGGCAGTTGGGAGACCCAGTACTTC
CASSLNPGGSWETQYF
>NA|TRBV20-1|TRBJ2-3|NA
TGCAGTGCTAGTTCGTCTAGCTTTGGTCCAGATACGCAGTATTTT
CSASSSSFGPDTQYF
>NA|TRBV7-3|TRBJ2-1|TRBD2
TGTGCCAGCAGCTTAACAGCGGGACCATCCTCCTACAATGAGCAGTTCTTC
CASSLTAGPSSYNEQFF